The clone carrying this TCR beta chain was detected only a few times. Its specificity is not known. Combining a sample-barcoded 5' primer with a J-beta primer mix, a second PCR ran for about 7 to 11 cycles. TCRdb analysed the 5' RACE reads with MiXCR anew, one entry per CDR3 protein. The profile shows about 800,000 distinct CDR3 sequences, more than 20% of them singletons. This sample is drawn from a study of blood T cells in healthy people across ages. The V gene lost 4 bases and the J gene lost 3 bases, with 10 bases spanning the gap. The germline V gene has CDR1 MDHEN and CDR2 SYDVKM. The CDR3 sequence is 14 residues long. General observations from the study: The study regarded diversity estimates from one million T cells as underestimates. The percentage of naive T cells correlated strongly with TCR beta diversity.

The same sample was also studied in work on T cells of mothers and their children. From that paper: Second-round PCR products received sample barcodes and 2-4 random nucleotides from the M1S primer. Each child contributed roughly 3 million TCR beta CDR3 reads, while each mother contributed over 9.5 million.

This rearrangement joins TRBV28 to TRBJ1-5, with D possibly TRBD1 on 5 matching bases. This sequence was found in a boy between 5 and 17 years old in good health. Sample: blood. The DNA of the CDR3 is TGTGCCAGCAGTTCCGTGACAGACAATCAGCCCCAGCATTTT. This translates into CASSSVTDNQPQHF. Complete variable domain (other parts from reference TRBV28 and TRBJ1-5): DVKVTQSSRYLVKRTGEKVFLECVQDMDHENMFWYRQDPGLGLRLIYFSYDVKMKEKGDIPEGYSVSREKKERFSLILESASTNQTSMYLCASSSVTDNQPQHFGDGTRLSIL.